This TCR beta chain was found in a study of CD8 T cells in ankylosing spondylitis. CDR3 length: 16 amino acids. With 5 bases removed from V and 0 bases from J, the gap between germline ends came to 14 bases. From germline, CDR1 is MNHNS and CDR2 SASEGT. TCRdb ran MiXCR on the 5' RACE reads and lists one entry per CDR3 protein. The sample shows about 120,000 distinct CDR3 sequences, roughly an eighth of them seen only once. The specimen sequenced was blood, either unsorted or a sorted T cell fraction (not recorded which). This TCR derives from a female donor with ankylosing spondylitis or in good health (not recorded which). The V gene is TRBV6-1, the J gene TRBJ1-5; tentative D call: TRBD1 (5 bases). The CDR3 nucleotides read TGTGCCAGCAGTCCGCGCGGGGGAATTAGCAATCAGCCCCAGCATTTT. The encoded protein is CASSPRGGISNQPQHF.